This T cell receptor beta chain was observed in a study of T-cell memory formation after mild COVID-19. About the research overall: In these data, TCR clusters were largely donor specific. General observations from the study: There was a balanced CD4/CD8 profile in clones contracting day 15 to 85, and later expanders leaned CD4+.

5'RACE with constant-segment primers yielded barcoded, UMI-tagged TCR alpha and TCR beta cDNA libraries. TCRdb fed the 5' RACE reads into MiXCR, producing one record per CDR3 protein. The table shows approximately 250,000 distinct CDR3 sequences, with just over 15% occurring only once. CDR1 SEHNR and CDR2 FQNEAQ come from the germline V gene (reference sequence). The CDR3 spans 15 residues. The V segment lost 4 bases and the J segment 2 bases; nucleotides outside the gene matches: 8. There are many counts of this clonotype. The target antigen is unknown. Sample: PBMCs or a T cell subset sorted from them (not recorded which). This TCR came from an adult woman who had mild COVID-19 (a few samples of this study predate the infection). Cell type and time point are not known. The gene calls are TRBV7-9 and TRBJ2-7; 7 positions agree with TRBD2. CDR3 DNA: TGTGCCAGCAGCTCTCGTAGGGCGGGAGCCTACGAGCAGTACTTC. Encoded protein: CASSSRRAGAYEQYF.